The 19 T cell receptor beta chains in this list originate from one sample, sequenced in a study of blood T cell repertoires in COVID-19. The method was immunoSEQ multiplex PCR; TCRdb's version includes in-frame clones alone and lacks a portion of them. The data hold a few hundred thousand clones, with more than 75% observed a single time. The sequenced material came from peripheral blood. These receptors all stem from a woman aged 80 or over with COVID-19, enrolled during active disease.

This rearrangement joins TRBV7-9 to TRBJ1-2; no definite D call. CDR1 and CDR2 (germline): SEHNR, FQNEAQ (reference sequence). CDR3 size: 14 residues. The V end lost 5 bases, the J end lost 0 bases, and 10 bases lay between the germline ends. The CDR3 DNA sequence: TGTGCCAGCAGCCTGACGGGTGCTAACTATGGCTACACCTTC. This gives the protein CASSLTGANYGYTF.

This clone came up a few times. The rearrangement joins TRBV14 to TRBJ1-1; no clear D gene. V gave up 5 bases and J gave up 4 bases, with 11 bases separating them. CDR3 length: 13 residues. Germline CDR1 SGHDN, CDR2 FVKESK. This chain's CDR3 is CASSAQWLTEAFF. CDR3 coding DNA: TGTGCCAGCAGCGCCCAGTGGCTCACTGAAGCTTTCTTT.

This chain joins TRBV5-6 and TRBJ1-2, with 9 bases aligning to TRBD1. Trimming removed 4 bases from V and 7 bases from J; junction bases left unmatched: 14. CDR1 SGHDT and CDR2 YYEEEE come from the germline V gene. The CDR3 is 16 residues long. The chain's CDR3 is CASSGLSGRDRVGYTF. The DNA of the CDR3 is TGTGCCAGCAGCGGCCTCAGTGGCCGGGACAGGGTTGGCTACACCTTC.

This clone was seen a few times. This rearrangement joins TRBV5-6 to TRBJ2-7, with D possibly TRBD2 on 5 matching bases. The CDR3 contains 15 residues. Trimming took off 4 bases at V and 2 bases at J, with 16 bases between the two ends. CDR1 and CDR2 from the germline V gene are SGHDT and YYEEEE. The CDR3 sequence: CASSLAPTNTYEQYF. CDR3 DNA sequence: TGTGCCAGCAGCCTCGCTCCGACTAACACCTACGAGCAGTACTTC.

A word on this clone: The same CDR3 arises from other DNA sequences in this sample as well. The V and J genes are TRBV5-4 and TRBJ2-5, with D tentatively TRBD2 (6 bases). CDR3 length: 13 amino acids. The germline CDR1 and CDR2 sequences are SGHNT and YYREEE (reference sequence). Trimming removed 0 bases at V and 5 bases at J, with 8 bases between. DNA for the CDR3: TGTGCCAGCAGCTTGGGAGGGAGGGAGACCCAGTACTTC. Residues: CASSLGGRETQYF.

The chain carries TRBV18 and TRBJ2-7; 9 bases align to TRBD2. V lost 5 bases, J lost 0 bases, and 2 bases stayed unmatched. The length of the CDR3 is 14 residues. CDR1 and CDR2 from the germline V gene are KGHSH and LQKENI. The CDR3 sequence is CASSASGNSYEQYF. The CDR3 bases are TGTGCCAGCTCAGCTAGCGGGAACTCCTACGAGCAGTACTTC.

The gene calls are TRBV28 and TRBJ1-6, with TRBD1 as a possible D gene (5 bases). This CDR3 comprises 15 residues. Germline V gene sequence: CDR1 MDHEN, CDR2 SYDVKM. The ends were cut back, 5 bases at V and 10 bases at J, with 18 bases in the middle. This CDR3 is CASSEFQGTRSPLHF. CDR3 bases: TGTGCCAGCAGTGAATTCCAGGGAACGAGGTCACCCCTCCACTTT.

The rearrangement links TRBV21-1 to TRBJ2-7; TRBD1, the D gene given by the table, was not confirmed from the DNA. TRBV21-1 is a listed pseudogene. This CDR3 comprises 21 residues. The DNA for the CDR3 is TGTGCCAGCAGCAAATGCTGTAGCCCCATATCAGACAGAATGGCGTTCCACGAGCAGTACTTC. It is translated as CASSKCCSPISDRMAFHEQYF.

This clone was detected once. The CDR3 nucleotides read TGTGCCAGCAGCTTGCGACAGGGGTCAGATACGCAGTATTTT. Protein product: CASSLRQGSDTQYF. V gene TRBV7-6 combines with J gene TRBJ2-3, with 8 bases lining up with TRBD1. V lost 3 bases and J lost 4; bases outside the gene matches: 3. Germline assignment: CDR1 SGHVS and CDR2 FNYEAQ. This CDR3 region has 14 residues.

The gene calls are TRBV6-2 or TRBV6-3 and TRBJ2-3; 9 positions agree with TRBD2. Germline-derived CDR1 and CDR2 are MNHEY and SVGEGT. The CDR3 totals 15 residues. Trimming cost V 4 bases and J 14 bases; bases outside gene matches: 16. The chain's CDR3 is CASSLLELAGIQLYF. The CDR3 DNA sequence: TGTGCCAGCAGTTTACTCGAACTAGCGGGCATACAGCTGTATTTT.

The chain couples TRBV5-1 to TRBJ2-2, with D unclear. CDR1 and CDR2 from the germline V gene are SGHRS and YFSETQ. Trimming shortened V by 4 bases and J by 7 bases, and 8 bases separated the two germline ends. The CDR3 sequence is 12 residues long. DNA for the CDR3: TGCGCCAGCAGCGCTAATTACGGGGAGCTGTTTTTT. Translated, it gives CASSANYGELFF.

V is TRBV5-4 and J is TRBJ2-5; TRBD1 matches at 9 bases. Germline V gene data show CDR1 as SGHNT and CDR2 as YYREEE (reference sequence). The J segment lost 2 bases and the V segment lost 0 bases, leaving 5 bases of the junction unmatched. The CDR3 runs 16 residues. CDR3 residues: CASSLDLGTGQETQYF. CDR3 nucleotides: TGTGCCAGCAGCTTGGATTTGGGGACAGGGCAAGAGACCCAGTACTTC.

The chain links TRBV29-1 to TRBJ2-7; 9 bases fit TRBD1. V was clipped by 5 bases and J by 4 bases; unmatched bases: 6. CDR1 SQVTM and CDR2 ANQGSEA come from the germline V gene. CDR3 size: 13 residues. CDR3 region: CSVSETGGYEQYF. In DNA, the CDR3 is TGCAGCGTTTCGGAGACAGGGGGTTACGAGCAGTACTTC.

This clone was seen a handful of times. The rearrangement uses TRBV5-4 and TRBJ1-4; 9 nucleotides match TRBD1. This CDR3 has 14 residues. Trimming at V came to 4 bases and at J to 7 bases, leaving 5 bases not matched to a gene. Germline CDR1 and CDR2: SGHNT and YYREEE (reference sequence). The CDR3 here is CASSTGQGREKLFF. CDR3 coding DNA: TGTGCCAGCAGCACCGGACAGGGGCGTGAAAAACTGTTTTTT.

The chain combines TRBV19 with TRBJ2-3; D uncertain. This CDR3 contains 15 residues. Germline assignment: CDR1 LNHDA and CDR2 SQIVND (reference sequence). V lost 2 bases and J lost 1, with 10 bases in between. CDR3 DNA: TGTGCCAGTAGTATATACGCCCAGGGCACAGATACGCAGTATTTT. Residues: CASSIYAQGTDTQYF.

V and J are TRBV7-9 and TRBJ1-1; D is uncertain. Per germline, CDR1 SEHNR and CDR2 FQNEAQ (reference sequence). CDR3 length: 11 amino acids. V lost 2 bases, J lost 11 bases, and 9 bases lay in between. The CDR3 loop is CASSLTGIAFF. CDR3 sequence (DNA): TGTGCCAGCAGCTTAACCGGGATTGCTTTCTTT.

J is TRBJ2-7 and V is TRBV13; no firm D call. Germline V gene lookup returns CDR1 PRHDT and CDR2 FYEKMQ (reference sequence). Trimming removed 0 bases at V and 6 bases at J, with 6 bases between. The CDR3 extends over 12 amino acids. This CDR3 is CASSLGGGEQYF. The CDR3, as DNA: TGTGCCAGCAGCTTAGGAGGCGGCGAGCAGTACTTC.

The chain recombines TRBV7-9 with TRBJ1-5; D perhaps matches TRBD1 (5 bases). V lost 0 bases to trimming and J lost 3 bases, with 6 bases between them. Germline-derived CDR1 and CDR2 are SEHNR and FQNEAQ (reference sequence). CDR3 size: 14 residues. The CDR3 DNA is TGTGCCAGCAGCTTAGCAGGGGTCAATCAGCCCCAGCATTTT. Its protein is CASSLAGVNQPQHF. Drawing the rest from reference TRBV7-9 and TRBJ1-5, the complete variable domain is DTGVSQNPRHKITKRGQNVTFRCDPISEHNRLYWYRQTLGQGPEFLTYFQNEAQLEKSRLLSDRFSAERPKGSFSTLEIQRTEQGDSAMYLCASSLAGVNQPQHFGDGTRLSIL.

This clone appeared a single time. CDR3 amino acids: CASSYGALKNTGELFF. DNA of the CDR3: TGTGCCAGCAGTTACGGAGCCCTTAAGAACACCGGGGAGCTGTTTTTT. The V call is TRBV6-2 or TRBV6-3, the J call TRBJ2-2; D gene uncertain. Trimming pared 2 bases from V and 1 base from J, leaving 11 bases between. The CDR3 is made up of 16 amino acids. CDR1 and CDR2 (germline): MNHEY, SVGEGT.